The TCR beta chain under discussion was sequenced for a study of T-cell memory formation after mild COVID-19. V lost 6 bases and J lost 7; bases outside the gene matches: 12. This CDR3 contains 16 residues. The germline V gene has CDR1 SEHNR and CDR2 FQNEAQ (reference sequence). TCRalpha and TCRbeta libraries used 5'RACE with constant-segment primers and UMIs. Via MiXCR, TCRdb re-called the 5' RACE reads, giving one row per CDR3 protein. This sample has over 400,000 distinct CDR3 sequences, with 20% to 30% found just once. A note on this clonotype: Its antigen is undetermined.

General study findings and limits: CD4+ contracting clones were found mainly in CM and EM, and CD8+ ones in EMRA. CD4+ bias marked clones expanding day 15 to 37, unlike balanced contracting clones. Some SARS-CoV-2-responding clones were already detected in memory before infection.

The V and J genes are TRBV7-9 and TRBJ2-1, with TRBD1 matching over 10 bases. Sample: PBMCs or a T cell subset sorted from them (not recorded which). The source is an adult woman who had mild COVID-19 (a few samples of this study predate the infection). Cell type and time point are not known. Here the CDR3 DNA reads TGTGCCAGCAGTTCAAGGGGGACAGGGGTTCAGAATGAGCAGTTCTTC. Its protein is CASSSRGTGVQNEQFF. The complete variable domain, with remaining parts taken from reference TRBV7-9 and TRBJ2-1, reads DTGVSQNPRHKITKRGQNVTFRCDPISEHNRLYWYRQTLGQGPEFLTYFQNEAQLEKSRLLSDRFSAERPKGSFSTLEIQRTEQGDSAMYLCASSSRGTGVQNEQFFGPGTRLTVL.